This T cell receptor (beta chain) was recorded in a study of blood T cell repertoires in COVID-19. Study-level background: The origin of the acute and convalescent COVID-19 samples was the United States, Italy and Spain. PBMCs, B-cell-depleted T cells, or T cells provided the cDNA or gDNA that made up the material.

Germline V gene lookup returns CDR1 SEHNR and CDR2 FQNEAQ (reference sequence). V lost 5 bases and J 4 bases, leaving 11 bases between the germline ends. The CDR3 is 13 residues long. Regarding this clone: This sample also contains other DNA sequences that code for the same CDR3.

Per the original methods: How many nucleated cells were present was estimated from reference gene primer amplification. This table comes from immunoSEQ multiplex PCR, and its TCRdb copy is limited to in-frame clones, with some not included. That table furnishes V, J and clone size, whereas the DNA furnished D and trimming. The data show about 230,000 clones, 65% to 85% seen once. The receptor's source is a man aged 40-50 years with acute or convalescent COVID-19. Material: peripheral blood. V is TRBV7-9 and J is TRBJ1-2; possibly TRBD1 for D (6 bases). In DNA form, the CDR3 reads TGTGCCAGCAGCCTACAGGGCCTCTATGGCTACACCTTC. It translates to CASSLQGLYGYTF.